The entry below describes one TCR beta chain. There are 14 residues in the CDR3. The trim removed 3 bases at V and 10 bases at J, leaving 3 bases unmatched. Germline values: CDR1 MDHEN, CDR2 SYDVKM. The sample originates from a study of blood T cell repertoires in COVID-19. Measured with immunoSEQ multiplex PCR; TCRdb has only the in-frame clones, and not every one. This sample has over 110,000 clones, with 84% found just once. Study members were between roughly 18 and 100 years old and lived in 24 US regions. Cohorts were determined from participant-reported clinical history. This sequence joins TRBV28 and TRBJ1-6, with 10 bases lining up with TRBD1. Sample: PBMCs or T cells enriched from blood (not recorded which). This TCR derives from a man aged 50 to 59 in a cohort exposed to, infected with or recovered from COVID-19 (not recorded which). CDR3: CASSFRDRGSPLHF. The CDR3 bases are TGTGCCAGCAGTTTCCGGGACAGGGGATCACCCCTCCACTTT.